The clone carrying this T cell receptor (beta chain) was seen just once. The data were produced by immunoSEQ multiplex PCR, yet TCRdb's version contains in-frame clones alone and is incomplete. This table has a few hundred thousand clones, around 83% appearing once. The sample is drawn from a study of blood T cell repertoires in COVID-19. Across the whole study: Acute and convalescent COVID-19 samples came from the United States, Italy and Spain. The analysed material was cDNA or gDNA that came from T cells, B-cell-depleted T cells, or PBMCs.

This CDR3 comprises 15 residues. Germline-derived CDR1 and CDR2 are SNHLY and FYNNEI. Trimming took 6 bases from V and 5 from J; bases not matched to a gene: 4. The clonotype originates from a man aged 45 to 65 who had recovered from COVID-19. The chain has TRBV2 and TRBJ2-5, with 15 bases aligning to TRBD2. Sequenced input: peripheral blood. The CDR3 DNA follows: TGTGCCAGCAGGGGGACTAGCGGGAGGTTGGAGACCCAGTACTTC. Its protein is CASRGTSGRLETQYF.